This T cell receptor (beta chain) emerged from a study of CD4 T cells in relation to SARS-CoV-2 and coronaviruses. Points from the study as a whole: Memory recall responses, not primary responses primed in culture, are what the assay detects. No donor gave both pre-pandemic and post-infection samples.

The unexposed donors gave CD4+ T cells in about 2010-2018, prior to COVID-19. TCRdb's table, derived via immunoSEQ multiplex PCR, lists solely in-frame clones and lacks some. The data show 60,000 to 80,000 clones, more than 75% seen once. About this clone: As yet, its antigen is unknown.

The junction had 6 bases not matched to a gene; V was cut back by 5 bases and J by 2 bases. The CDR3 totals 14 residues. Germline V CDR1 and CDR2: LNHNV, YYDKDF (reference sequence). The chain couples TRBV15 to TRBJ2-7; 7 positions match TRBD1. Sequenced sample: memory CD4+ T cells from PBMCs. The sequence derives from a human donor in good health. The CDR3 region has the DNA TGTGCCACCAGCTTGGGGGACAGAACCTACGAGCAGTACTTC. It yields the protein CATSLGDRTYEQYF. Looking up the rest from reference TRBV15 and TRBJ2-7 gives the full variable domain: DAMVIQNPRYQVTQFGKPVTLSCSQTLNHNVMYWYQQKSSQAPKLLFHYYDKDFNNEADTPDNFQSRRPNTSFCFLDIRSPGLGDTAMYLCATSLGDRTYEQYFGPGTRLTVT.